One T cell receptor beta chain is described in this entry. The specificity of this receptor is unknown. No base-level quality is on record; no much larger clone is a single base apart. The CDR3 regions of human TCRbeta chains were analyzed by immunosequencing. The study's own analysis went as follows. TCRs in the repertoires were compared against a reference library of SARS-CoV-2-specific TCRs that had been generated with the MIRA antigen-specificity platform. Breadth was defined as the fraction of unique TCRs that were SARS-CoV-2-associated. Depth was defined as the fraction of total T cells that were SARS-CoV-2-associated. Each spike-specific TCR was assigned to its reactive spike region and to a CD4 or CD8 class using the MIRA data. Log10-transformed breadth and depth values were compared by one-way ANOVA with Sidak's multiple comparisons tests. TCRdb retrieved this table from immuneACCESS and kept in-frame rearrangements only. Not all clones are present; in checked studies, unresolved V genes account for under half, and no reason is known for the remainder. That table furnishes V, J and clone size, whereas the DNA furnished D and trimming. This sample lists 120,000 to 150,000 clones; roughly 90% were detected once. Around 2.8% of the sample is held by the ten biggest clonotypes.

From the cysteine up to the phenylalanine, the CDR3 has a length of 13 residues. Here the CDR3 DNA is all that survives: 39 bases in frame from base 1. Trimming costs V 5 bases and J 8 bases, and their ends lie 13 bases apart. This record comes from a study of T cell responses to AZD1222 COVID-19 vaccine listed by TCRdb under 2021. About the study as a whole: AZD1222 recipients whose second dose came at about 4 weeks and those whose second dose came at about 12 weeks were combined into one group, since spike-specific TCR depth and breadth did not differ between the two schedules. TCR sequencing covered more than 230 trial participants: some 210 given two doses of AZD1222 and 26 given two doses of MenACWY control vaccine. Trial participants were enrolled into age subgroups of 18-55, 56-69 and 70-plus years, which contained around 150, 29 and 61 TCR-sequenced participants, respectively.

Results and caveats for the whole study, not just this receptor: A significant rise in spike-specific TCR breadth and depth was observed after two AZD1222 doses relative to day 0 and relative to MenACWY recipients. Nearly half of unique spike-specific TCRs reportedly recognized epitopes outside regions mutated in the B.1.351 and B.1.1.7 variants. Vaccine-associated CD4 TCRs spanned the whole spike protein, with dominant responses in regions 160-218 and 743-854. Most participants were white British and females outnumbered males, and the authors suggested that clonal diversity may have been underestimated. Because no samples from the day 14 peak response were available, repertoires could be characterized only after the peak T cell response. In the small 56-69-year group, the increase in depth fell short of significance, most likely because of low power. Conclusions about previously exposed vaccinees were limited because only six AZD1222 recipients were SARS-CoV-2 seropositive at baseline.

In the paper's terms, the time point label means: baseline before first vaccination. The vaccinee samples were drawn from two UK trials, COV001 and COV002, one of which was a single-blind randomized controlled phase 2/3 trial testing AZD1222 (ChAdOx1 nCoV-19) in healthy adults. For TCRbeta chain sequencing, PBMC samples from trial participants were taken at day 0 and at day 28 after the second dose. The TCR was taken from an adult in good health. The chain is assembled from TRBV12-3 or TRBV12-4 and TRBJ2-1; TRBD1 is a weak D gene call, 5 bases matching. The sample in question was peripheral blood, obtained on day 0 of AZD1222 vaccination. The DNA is TGTGCCAGCAGTGAAATACAGGAAGATGAGCAGTTCTTC. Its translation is CASSEIQEDEQFF.